This T cell receptor beta chain is from a study of cytomegalovirus exposure and HLA in healthy donors. General study points: Immune exposure information available was restricted to CMV serostatus. TCR association rates varied by HLA locus in a later analysis, with DRB1 highest and HLA-C lowest.

A remark on this clone: Its target is unknown.

A multiplex PCR was run with 60 Vbeta primers and 13 Jbeta primers. Some clones are missing from TCRdb's copy, which holds only in-frame ones; the method was immunoSEQ multiplex PCR. The table lists around 130,000 clones, roughly 88% of them singletons, with approximately 3.1% in the top ten. Looked up from germline, CDR1 is SGHVS and CDR2 is FNYEAQ. The CDR3 runs to 13 residues. The V end lost 4 bases, the J end lost 6 bases, and 12 bases lay between the germline ends. Sequencing used PBMCs. This chain links TRBV7-6 with TRBJ1-2; possibly TRBD1 for D (6 bases). This receptor was obtained from a woman aged 18-29 years in good health and CMV-seropositive. The CDR3, as DNA: TGTGCCAGCAGCTCGACAGGTTGGGATGGCTACACCTTC. This codes for CASSSTGWDGYTF.